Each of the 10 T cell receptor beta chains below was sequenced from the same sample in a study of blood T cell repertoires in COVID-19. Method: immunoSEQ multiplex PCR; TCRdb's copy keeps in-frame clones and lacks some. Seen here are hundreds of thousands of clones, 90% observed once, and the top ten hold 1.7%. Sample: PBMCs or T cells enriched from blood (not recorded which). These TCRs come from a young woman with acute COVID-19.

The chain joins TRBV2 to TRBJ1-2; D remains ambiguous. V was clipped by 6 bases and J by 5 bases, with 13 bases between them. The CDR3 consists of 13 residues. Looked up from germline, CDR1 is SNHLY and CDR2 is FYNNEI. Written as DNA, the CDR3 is TGTGCCAGCAGGGTCGGGGTTGGATATGGCTACACCTTC. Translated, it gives CASRVGVGYGYTF.

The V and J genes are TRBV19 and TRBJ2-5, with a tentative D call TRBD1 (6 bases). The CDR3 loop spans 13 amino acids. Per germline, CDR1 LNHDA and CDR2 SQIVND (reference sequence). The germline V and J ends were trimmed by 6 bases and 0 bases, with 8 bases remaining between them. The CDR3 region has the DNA TGTGCCAGTAGCAACAGGGACCAAGAGACCCAGTACTTC. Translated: CASSNRDQETQYF. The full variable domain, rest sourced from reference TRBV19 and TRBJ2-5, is DGGITQSPKYLFRKEGQNVTLSCEQNLNHDAMYWYRQDPGQGLRLIYYSQIVNDFQKGDIAEGYSVSREKKESFPLTVTSAQKNPTAFYLCASSNRDQETQYFGPGTRLLVL.

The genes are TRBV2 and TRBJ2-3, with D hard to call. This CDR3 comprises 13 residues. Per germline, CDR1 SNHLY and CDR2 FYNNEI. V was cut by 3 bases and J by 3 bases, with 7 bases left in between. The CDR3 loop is CASSEVATDTQYF. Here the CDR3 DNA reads TGTGCCAGCAGTGAGGTAGCAACAGATACGCAGTATTTT.

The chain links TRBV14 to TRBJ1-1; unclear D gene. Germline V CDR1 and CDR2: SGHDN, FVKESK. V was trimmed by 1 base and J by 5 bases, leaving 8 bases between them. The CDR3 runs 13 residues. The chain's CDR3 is CASSQGGATEAFF. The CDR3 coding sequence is TGTGCCAGCAGCCAAGGCGGTGCAACTGAAGCTTTCTTT.

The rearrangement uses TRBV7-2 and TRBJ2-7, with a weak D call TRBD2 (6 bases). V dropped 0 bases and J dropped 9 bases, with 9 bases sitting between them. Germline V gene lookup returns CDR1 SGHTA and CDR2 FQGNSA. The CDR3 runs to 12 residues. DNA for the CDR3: TGTGCCAGCAGCTTAGCGGAGGGGTGGCAGTACTTC. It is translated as CASSLAEGWQYF.

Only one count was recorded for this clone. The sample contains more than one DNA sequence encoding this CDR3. This CDR3 is CAWSVGGVGYTF. CDR3 DNA sequence: TGTGCCTGGAGTGTCGGAGGGGTGGGCTACACCTTC. V gene TRBV30 combines with J gene TRBJ1-2; possibly TRBD1 for D (5 bases). This CDR3 is 12 amino acids long. The V end was cut by 0 bases, the J end by 8 bases, with 10 bases between. Per the germline V gene, CDR1 is GTSNPN and CDR2 is SVGIG (reference sequence).

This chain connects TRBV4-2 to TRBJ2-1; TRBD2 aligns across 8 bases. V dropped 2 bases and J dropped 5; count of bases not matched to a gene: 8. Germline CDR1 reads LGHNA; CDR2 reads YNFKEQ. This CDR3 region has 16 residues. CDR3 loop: CASSQPSGLGDNEQFF. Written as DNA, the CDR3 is TGTGCCAGCAGCCAACCTAGCGGGCTAGGGGACAATGAGCAGTTCTTC.

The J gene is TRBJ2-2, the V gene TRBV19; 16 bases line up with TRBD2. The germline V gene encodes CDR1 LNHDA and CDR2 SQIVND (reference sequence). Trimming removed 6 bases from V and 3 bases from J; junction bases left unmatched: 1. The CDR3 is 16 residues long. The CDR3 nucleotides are TGTGCCAGTAGGGGGACTAGCGGGAGGGACACCGGGGAGCTGTTTTTT. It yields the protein CASRGTSGRDTGELFF. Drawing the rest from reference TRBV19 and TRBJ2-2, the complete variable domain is DGGITQSPKYLFRKEGQNVTLSCEQNLNHDAMYWYRQDPGQGLRLIYYSQIVNDFQKGDIAEGYSVSREKKESFPLTVTSAQKNPTAFYLCASRGTSGRDTGELFFGEGSRLTVL.

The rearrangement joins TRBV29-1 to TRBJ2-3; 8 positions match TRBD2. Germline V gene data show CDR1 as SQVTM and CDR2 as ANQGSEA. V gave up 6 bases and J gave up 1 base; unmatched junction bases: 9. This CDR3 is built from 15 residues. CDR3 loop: CSVETTSGRTDTQYF. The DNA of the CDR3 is TGCAGCGTAGAAACCACTAGCGGACGCACAGATACGCAGTATTTT.

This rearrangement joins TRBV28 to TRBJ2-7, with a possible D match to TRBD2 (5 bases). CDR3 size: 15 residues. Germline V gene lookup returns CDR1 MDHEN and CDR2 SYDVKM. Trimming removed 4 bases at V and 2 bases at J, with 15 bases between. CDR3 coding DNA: TGTGCCAGCAGTTCGAGGGCCCTGAGGGCCTACGAGCAGTACTTC. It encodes CASSSRALRAYEQYF. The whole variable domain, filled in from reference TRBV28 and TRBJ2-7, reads DVKVTQSSRYLVKRTGEKVFLECVQDMDHENMFWYRQDPGLGLRLIYFSYDVKMKEKGDIPEGYSVSREKKERFSLILESASTNQTSMYLCASSSRALRAYEQYFGPGTRLTVT.